This T cell receptor beta chain was identified in a study of blood T cell repertoires in COVID-19 (dated by TCRdb to about 2020). About the study as a whole: Samples from collaborators originated in the United States, Italy and Spain and spanned both the acute and convalescent phases of COVID-19. The material from the prospective study consisted of cDNA or gDNA derived from T cells, B-cell-depleted T cells, or PBMCs. The dataset comprised deeply sampled blood TCRbeta repertoires from subjects exposed to, actively infected with, or recovered from COVID-19. A freely available public database, intended as a resource for researchers studying the immune response to SARS-CoV-2, is where the repertoires were released. The samples were drawn from two sources: the first 160 participants of the ongoing ImmuneRACE study, and 950 to 1,500 subjects contributed by 6 global collaborators. Sample metadata almost always included a de-identified subject ID, COVID-19 status, age in years and sex. Where available, HLA class I and class II types were obtained from metadata supplied by the sample provider rather than from assay-based typing.

Samples from volunteer blood donors who had recovered from COVID-19 were contributed by a second Seattle source. Whole blood was collected in K2EDTA tubes by collaborating institutions according to the institutions' own protocols. For TCRbeta analysis, collaborators shipped samples as frozen whole blood, isolated PBMCs, or DNA extracted from either of those sample types. The immunoSEQ Assay, a bias-controlled multiplex PCR, was used to amplify TCRbeta CDR3 regions from genomic DNA. In the source study's methods: The number of nucleated cells in each sample was estimated by amplification of reference gene primers within the assay. Sequence reads were collapsed and filtered to measure the absolute abundance of every unique TCRbeta CDR3 rearrangement. For each sample, productive Simpson clonality was calculated by taking the square root of Simpson's diversity index across productive rearrangements. What TCRdb holds here is the immuneACCESS table cut down to in-frame rearrangements. Part of the clones is not present; checked against another copy, under half of the missing clones reflect an unresolved V gene, and the others are unexplained. V and J calls and clone size are given by that table; D and trimming were obtained from the DNA. The sample data list some 250,000 clones, and 85% to 90% of these were observed just once. The ten largest clones take up 0.95% to 1% of the sample.

In regard to this clone: Its binding antigen is unknown. Base qualities are not recorded, but no much larger clone differs from it by a single base.

Here is what the overall study found, with its caveats: The quantity of clinical and demographic metadata differed by source and by participant and was supplied without curation.

According to the germline V gene (reference sequence), CDR1 reads SEHNR and CDR2 reads FQNEAQ. V gives up 4 bases and J gives up 7 bases, and the segment between their germline ends measures 13 bases. Measured from the cysteine to the phenylalanine, the CDR3 is 13 residues long. Only the CDR3 DNA is retained, 39 bases long and in frame from the first base. The sequence links TRBV7-9 to TRBJ1-2, with TRBD1 as a weak D call on 5 bases. This receptor was taken from a middle-aged woman who had recovered from COVID-19. The sequencing sample was made of peripheral blood. The CDR3 protein sequence reads: CASSSRGGSGYTF. The nucleotide sequence reads TGTGCCAGCAGCTCCCGGGGGGGATCTGGCTACACCTTC.